The next 12 T cell receptor beta chains were all read from a single sample in a study of monozygotic twins with inflammatory bowel disease. TCRdb re-called the 5' RACE reads; one entry per CDR3 protein, DNA not given. Across approximately 210,000 distinct CDR3 sequences, the top ten clones capture under 8.5% of the sample. The source material was blood. These receptors all stem from a human donor with ulcerative colitis or Crohn's disease, or a healthy co-twin of an affected twin (not recorded which).

The J gene is TRBJ2-1, the V gene TRBV12-3 or TRBV12-4; absent DNA, TCRdb's TRBD2 call cannot be checked. The CDR3 is 16 residues long. This chain's CDR3 is CASSSSPAGGPSEQFF.

The V gene is TRBV4-1, the J gene TRBJ2-7; there is no DNA to check the TCRdb D call of TRBD1. The CDR3 length is 16 residues. Germline values: CDR1 MGHRA, CDR2 YSYEKL. CDR3: CASSHPDRSNTYEQYF.

The chain employs TRBV7-2 and TRBJ2-5; TCRdb calls TRBD1, which cannot be checked without DNA. This CDR3 has 14 amino acids. Germline values: CDR1 SGHTA, CDR2 FQGNSA. The CDR3: CASSLNRGRETQYF.

The chain uses TRBV20-1 and TRBJ2-1; TCRdb lists TRBD2, though no DNA is available to test this call. Germline CDR1 is DFQATT and CDR2 is SNEGSKA (reference sequence). The CDR3 is made up of 14 amino acids. The CDR3 spells CSALGLADINEQFF.

This chain joins TRBV4-2 and TRBJ2-1; TCRdb lists TRBD2, though no DNA is available to test this call. This CDR3 comprises 18 residues. Germline CDR1 reads LGHNA; CDR2 reads YNFKEQ. CDR3 protein: CASSQGGTSGGTRPEQFF.

This chain uses TRBV20-1 with TRBJ1-6. The CDR3 runs to 11 residues. CDR1 is DFQATT and CDR2 is SNEGSKA in the germline V gene (reference sequence). The chain's CDR3 is CSARNGSPLHF.

The chain recombines TRBV7-9 with TRBJ2-1; TCRdb's D gene call, TRBD1, goes unchecked for lack of DNA. There are 16 residues in the CDR3. The V gene's germline CDR1 is SEHNR and CDR2 FQNEAQ (reference sequence). CDR3 amino acids: CASSLELGGTNNEQFF.

The V gene is TRBV5-1, the J gene TRBJ2-2; TCRdb outputs TRBD1, but without DNA this stays unchecked. The CDR3 is 15 amino acids. The germline V gene has CDR1 SGHRS and CDR2 YFSETQ. The chain's CDR3 is CAGKPGQAHTGELFF.

The rearrangement joins TRBV2 to TRBJ2-2; TCRdb outputs TRBD2, but without DNA this stays unchecked. CDR1 and CDR2 (germline): SNHLY, FYNNEI. The CDR3 sequence is 14 residues long. The CDR3 sequence is CASSSGLASGELFF.

This rearrangement joins TRBV4-2 to TRBJ2-5; TCRdb names TRBD2, which stays unverified in the absence of DNA. Germline V lookup: CDR1 LGHNA, CDR2 YNFKEQ. The CDR3 sequence is 15 residues long. CDR3 residues: CASSLTSVTQETQYF.

This chain links TRBV13 with TRBJ2-7; TCRdb names TRBD2, which stays unverified in the absence of DNA. Germline CDR1 PRHDT, CDR2 FYEKMQ (reference sequence). This CDR3 has 15 residues. The CDR3 sequence is CASSHLSGGTYEQYF.

The gene calls are TRBV5-1 and TRBJ2-6; the D call from TCRdb, TRBD1, cannot be confirmed without DNA. This CDR3 is 17 amino acids long. Germline V gene data show CDR1 as SGHRS and CDR2 as YFSETQ. The CDR3 region is CASSEDRGVAGANVLTF.